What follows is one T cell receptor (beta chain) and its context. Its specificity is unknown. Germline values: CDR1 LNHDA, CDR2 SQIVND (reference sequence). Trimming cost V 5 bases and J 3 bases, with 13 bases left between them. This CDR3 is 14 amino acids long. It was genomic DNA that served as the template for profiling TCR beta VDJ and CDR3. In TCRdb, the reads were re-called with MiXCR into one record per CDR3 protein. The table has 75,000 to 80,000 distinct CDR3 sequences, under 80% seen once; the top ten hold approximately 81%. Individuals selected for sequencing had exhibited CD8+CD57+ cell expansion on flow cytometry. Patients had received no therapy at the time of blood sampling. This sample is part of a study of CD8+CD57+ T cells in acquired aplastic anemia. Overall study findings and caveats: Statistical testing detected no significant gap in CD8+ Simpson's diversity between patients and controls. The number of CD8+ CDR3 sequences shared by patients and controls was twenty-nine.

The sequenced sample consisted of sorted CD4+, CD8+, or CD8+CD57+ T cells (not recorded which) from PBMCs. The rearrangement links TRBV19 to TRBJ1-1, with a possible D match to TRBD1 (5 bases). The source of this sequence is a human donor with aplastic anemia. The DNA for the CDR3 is TGTGCCAGTAGTCCAGGGCGGGGGTACACTGAAGCTTTCTTT. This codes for CASSPGRGYTEAFF.